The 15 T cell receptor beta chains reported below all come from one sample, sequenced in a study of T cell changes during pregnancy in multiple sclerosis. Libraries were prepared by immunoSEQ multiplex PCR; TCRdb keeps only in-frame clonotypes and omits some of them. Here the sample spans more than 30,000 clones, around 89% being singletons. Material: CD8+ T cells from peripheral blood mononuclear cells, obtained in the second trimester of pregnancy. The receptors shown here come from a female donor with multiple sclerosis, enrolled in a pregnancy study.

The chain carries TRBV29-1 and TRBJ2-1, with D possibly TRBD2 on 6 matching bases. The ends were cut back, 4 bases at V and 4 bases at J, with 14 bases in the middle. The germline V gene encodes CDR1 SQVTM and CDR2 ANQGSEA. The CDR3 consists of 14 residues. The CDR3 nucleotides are TGCAGCGTTGTTGCGTCCGGGACTTACAATGAGCAGTTCTTC. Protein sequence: CSVVASGTYNEQFF.

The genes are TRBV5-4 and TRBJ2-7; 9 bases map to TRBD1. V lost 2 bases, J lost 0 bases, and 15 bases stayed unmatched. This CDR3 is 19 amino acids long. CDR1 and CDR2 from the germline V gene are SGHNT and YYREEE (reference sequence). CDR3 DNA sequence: TGTGCCAGCAGCTTTAGGCGGGACAGGGTCCTTCTAAGCTCCTACGAGCAGTACTTC. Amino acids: CASSFRRDRVLLSSYEQYF.

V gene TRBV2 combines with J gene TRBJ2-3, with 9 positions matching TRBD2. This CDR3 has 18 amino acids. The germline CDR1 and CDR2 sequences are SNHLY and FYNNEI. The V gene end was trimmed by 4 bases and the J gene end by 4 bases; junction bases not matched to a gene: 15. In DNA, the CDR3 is TGTGCCAGCAGTGTGTTCCGGGGATCGCGGGAGGGAGCAGATACGCAGTATTTT. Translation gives CASSVFRGSREGADTQYF.

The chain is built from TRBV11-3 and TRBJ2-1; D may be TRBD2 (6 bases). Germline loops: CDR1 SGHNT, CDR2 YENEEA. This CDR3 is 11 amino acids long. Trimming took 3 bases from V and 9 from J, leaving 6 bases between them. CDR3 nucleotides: TGTGCCAGCAGCTTGGGGGGTGAGCAGTTCTTC. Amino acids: CASSLGGEQFF.

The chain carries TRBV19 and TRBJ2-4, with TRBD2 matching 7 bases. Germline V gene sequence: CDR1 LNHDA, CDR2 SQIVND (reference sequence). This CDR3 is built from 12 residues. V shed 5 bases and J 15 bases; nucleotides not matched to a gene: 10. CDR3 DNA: TGTGCCAGTAGTTACCCGGGGGAGGGTCGGTACTTC. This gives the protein CASSYPGEGRYF.

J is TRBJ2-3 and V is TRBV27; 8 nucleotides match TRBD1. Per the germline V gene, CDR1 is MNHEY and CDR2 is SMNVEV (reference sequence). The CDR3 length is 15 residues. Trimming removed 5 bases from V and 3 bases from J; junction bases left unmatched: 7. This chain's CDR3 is CASSPRTGYTDTQYF. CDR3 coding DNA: TGTGCCAGCAGTCCCAGGACAGGGTATACAGATACGCAGTATTTT.

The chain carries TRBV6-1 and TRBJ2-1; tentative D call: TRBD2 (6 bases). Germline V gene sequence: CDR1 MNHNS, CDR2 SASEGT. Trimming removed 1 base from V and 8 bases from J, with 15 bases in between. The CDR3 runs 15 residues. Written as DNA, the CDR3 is TGTGCCAGCAGTGAAGGTGGGGGGATGGTTGATGAGCAGTTCTTC. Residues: CASSEGGGMVDEQFF.

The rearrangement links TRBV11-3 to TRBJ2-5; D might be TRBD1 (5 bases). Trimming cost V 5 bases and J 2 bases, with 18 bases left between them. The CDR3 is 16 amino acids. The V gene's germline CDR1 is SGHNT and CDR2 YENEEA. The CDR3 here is CASSTRTPEEQETQYF. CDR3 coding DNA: TGTGCCAGCAGCACAAGGACACCTGAAGAACAAGAGACCCAGTACTTC.

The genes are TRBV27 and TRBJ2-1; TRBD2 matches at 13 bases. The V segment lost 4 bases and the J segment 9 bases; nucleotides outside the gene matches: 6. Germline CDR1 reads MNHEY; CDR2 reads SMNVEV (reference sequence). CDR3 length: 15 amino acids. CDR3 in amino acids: CASSSGTSGKGEQFF. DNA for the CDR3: TGTGCCAGCAGTTCCGGGACTAGCGGGAAAGGTGAGCAGTTCTTC.

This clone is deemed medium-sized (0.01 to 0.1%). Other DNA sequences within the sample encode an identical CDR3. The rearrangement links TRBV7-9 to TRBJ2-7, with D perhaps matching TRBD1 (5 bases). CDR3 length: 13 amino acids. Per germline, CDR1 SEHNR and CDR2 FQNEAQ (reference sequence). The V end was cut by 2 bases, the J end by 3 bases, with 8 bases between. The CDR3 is CASSLQGDYEQYF. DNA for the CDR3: TGTGCCAGCAGCTTACAGGGCGACTACGAGCAGTACTTC. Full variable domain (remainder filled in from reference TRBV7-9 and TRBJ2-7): DTGVSQNPRHKITKRGQNVTFRCDPISEHNRLYWYRQTLGQGPEFLTYFQNEAQLEKSRLLSDRFSAERPKGSFSTLEIQRTEQGDSAMYLCASSLQGDYEQYFGPGTRLTVT.

The DNA for the CDR3 is TGTGCCAGCAGTGTAATAGGGGGCAGCACAGATACGCAGTATTTT. Residues: CASSVIGGSTDTQYF. The chain uses TRBV6-1 and TRBJ2-3; 7 nucleotides line up with TRBD1. The CDR3 runs 15 residues. Germline V gene lookup returns CDR1 MNHNS and CDR2 SASEGT. The V gene end was trimmed by 4 bases and the J gene end by 0 bases; junction bases not matched to a gene: 4.

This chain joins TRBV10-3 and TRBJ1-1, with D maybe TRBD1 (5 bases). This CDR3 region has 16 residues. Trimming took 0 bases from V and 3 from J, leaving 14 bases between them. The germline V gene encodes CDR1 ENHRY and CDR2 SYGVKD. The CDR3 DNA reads TGTGCCATCAGTGAGTCGTTAAGGGGTTGGGACACTGAAGCTTTCTTT. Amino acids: CAISESLRGWDTEAFF.

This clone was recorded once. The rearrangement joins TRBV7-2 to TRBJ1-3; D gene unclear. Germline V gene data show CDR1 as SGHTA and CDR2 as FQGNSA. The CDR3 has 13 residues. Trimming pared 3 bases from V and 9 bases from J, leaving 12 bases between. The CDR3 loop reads CASSFMREGTIYF. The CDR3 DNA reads TGTGCCAGCAGCTTCATGCGGGAAGGCACCATATATTTT.

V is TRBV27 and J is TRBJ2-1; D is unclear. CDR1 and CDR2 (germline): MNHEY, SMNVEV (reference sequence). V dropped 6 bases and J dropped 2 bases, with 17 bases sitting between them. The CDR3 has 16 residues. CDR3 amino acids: CASRMKALGPYNEQFF. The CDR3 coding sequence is TGTGCCAGCAGGATGAAGGCCCTAGGCCCCTACAATGAGCAGTTCTTC.

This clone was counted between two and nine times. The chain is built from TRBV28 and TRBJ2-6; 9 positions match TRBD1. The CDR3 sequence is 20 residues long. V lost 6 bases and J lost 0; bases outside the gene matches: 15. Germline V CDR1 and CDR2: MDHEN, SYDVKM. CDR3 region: CASSTQKTGGPISGANVLTF. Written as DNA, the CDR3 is TGTGCCAGCAGCACCCAGAAAACAGGGGGCCCGATCTCTGGGGCCAACGTCCTGACTTTC.